This TCR beta chain was profiled in a study of identical twins. V was clipped by 7 bases and J by 7 bases; unmatched bases: 6. CDR3 length equals 13 residues. Per the germline V gene, CDR1 is DFQATT and CDR2 is SNEGSKA (reference sequence). Using its own MiXCR run on the 5' RACE reads, TCRdb lists one record per CDR3 protein. The profile shows 1.5 million to 2 million distinct CDR3 sequences, less than 40% of them singletons. Sequencing input: cord blood. The chain carries TRBV20-1 and TRBJ1-5; 11 bases line up with TRBD1. The receptor was isolated from a newborn girl in good health. The CDR3 loop is CSVMDRGRQPQHF. The CDR3 nucleotides are TGCAGTGTGATGGACAGGGGGCGACAGCCCCAGCATTTT.